The present T cell receptor beta chain was sequenced within a study of cytomegalovirus exposure and HLA in healthy donors. The CDR3 runs to 15 residues. Per germline, CDR1 SGHAT and CDR2 FQNNGV. V lost 1 base and J lost 3; bases outside the gene matches: 5. The table came from immunoSEQ multiplex PCR; TCRdb's copy has only in-frame clones and leaves some out. Of roughly 120,000 clones in the sample, around nine tenths were seen once. Findings and caveats of the study: Within the 90 to 150 validation repertoires, first-cohort TCR clusters tended to co-occur, according to a later analysis. The study labeled under 200 TCR beta chains cytomegalovirus-associated.

Comment on this clone: Its antigen is still unknown.

This rearrangement joins TRBV11-2 to TRBJ2-7, with TRBD1 matching over 8 bases. What was sequenced was PBMCs. The clonotype was recovered from a woman under 30 in good health and CMV-seropositive. The CDR3 DNA reads TGTGCCAGCAGCTTAGCCAGGGGGCTCCTCTACGAGCAGTACTTC. Its protein product is CASSLARGLLYEQYF.